Following are 18 T cell receptor beta chains from one sample sequenced in a study of cytomegalovirus exposure and HLA in healthy donors. Libraries were prepared by immunoSEQ multiplex PCR; TCRdb keeps only in-frame clonotypes and omits some of them. The sample gives tens of thousands of clones, approximately 94% of which show up once; about 3.8% is in the top ten. The sample taken for sequencing was PBMCs. The receptors originated from a woman aged 30 to 39 in good health and CMV-seronegative.

The chain couples TRBV18 to TRBJ1-3; the match to TRBD1 covers 7 bases. Germline V gene lookup returns CDR1 KGHSH and CDR2 LQKENI. After removal of 1 base from V and 0 bases from J, the junction contained 9 bases not matched to a gene. The CDR3 totals 18 residues. The DNA of the CDR3 is TGTGCCAGCTCACCACGACAGGGACACCAGAGCTCTGGAAACACCATATATTTT. Translating it yields CASSPRQGHQSSGNTIYF. The complete variable domain, with remaining parts taken from reference TRBV18 and TRBJ1-3, reads NAGVMQNPRHLVRRRGQEARLRCSPMKGHSHVYWYRQLPEEGLKFMVYLQKENIIDESGMPKERFSAEFPKEGPSILRIQQVVRGDSAAYFCASSPRQGHQSSGNTIYFGEGSWLTVV.

The CDR3 region is CASSQGDRENTEAFF. CDR3 in DNA: TGTGCCAGCAGCCAGGGGGACAGGGAGAACACTGAAGCTTTCTTT. This chain uses TRBV4-2 with TRBJ1-1, with 9 nucleotides matching TRBD1. This CDR3 contains 15 residues. Germline V gene data show CDR1 as LGHNA and CDR2 as YNFKEQ. V lost 3 bases and J lost 1; bases outside the gene matches: 3.

This clone was observed a handful of times. This sequence joins TRBV7-9 and TRBJ2-3; D not certain. The CDR3 runs to 14 residues. Per germline, CDR1 SEHNR and CDR2 FQNEAQ (reference sequence). V was trimmed by 5 bases and J by 4 bases, leaving 13 bases between them. In nucleotides, the CDR3 is TGTGCCAGCAGCACCATGCTAGGTGCAGATACGCAGTATTTT. Translation: CASSTMLGADTQYF.

The chain couples TRBV7-2 to TRBJ2-1, with 8 bases that match TRBD1. The CDR3 covers 18 residues. The ends lost 4 bases at V and 2 bases at J; junction bases unmatched: 13. Germline V lookup: CDR1 SGHTA, CDR2 FQGNSA. The CDR3 nucleotides are TGTGCCAGCAGCTCCCCCGAGCACAGGGGGACAACCTACAATGAGCAGTTCTTC. Encoded protein: CASSSPEHRGTTYNEQFF.

As for this clone: Germline and junction disagree at one end, which may indicate a read error. The chain couples TRBV7-2 to TRBJ2-7; 9 positions agree with TRBD2. Germline assignment: CDR1 SGHTA and CDR2 FQGNSA. The CDR3 runs 14 residues. The CDR3 DNA sequence: TGTGCCAGCAGCCCGGGACTAGCCTCCAACGAGCAGTACTTC. The encoded protein is CASSPGLASNEQYF.

The genes are TRBV29-1 and TRBJ1-2; 10 nucleotides line up with TRBD1. CDR3 size: 13 residues. After removal of 0 bases from V and 10 bases from J, the junction contained 5 bases not matched to a gene. CDR1 and CDR2 from the germline V gene are SQVTM and ANQGSEA. This CDR3 reads CSVEDGTGVAYTF. CDR3 sequence (DNA): TGCAGCGTTGAAGACGGGACAGGGGTCGCCTACACCTTC. The variable domain in full, with the rest retrieved from reference TRBV29-1 and TRBJ1-2, is SAVISQKPSRDICQRGTSLTIQCQVDSQVTMMFWYRQQPGQSLTLIATANQGSEATYESGFVIDKFPISRPNLTFSTLTVSNMSPEDSSIYLCSVEDGTGVAYTFGSGTRLTVV.

V gene TRBV7-8 combines with J gene TRBJ2-5, with D unresolved. Germline values: CDR1 SGHVS, CDR2 FQNEAQ. V was clipped by 0 bases and J by 2 bases, with 4 bases between them. The CDR3 totals 13 residues. The CDR3 DNA follows: TGTGCCAGCAGCTTAGCCCTACAAGAGACCCAGTACTTC. This gives the protein CASSLALQETQYF.

The chain has TRBV27 and TRBJ1-1, with 7 bases aligning to TRBD1. Trimming removed 5 bases from V and 6 bases from J; junction bases left unmatched: 9. Germline CDR1 is MNHEY and CDR2 is SMNVEV (reference sequence). This CDR3 has 14 amino acids. CDR3 in DNA: TGTGCCAGCAGTACCCTGACAGGGCGGCCTGAAGCTTTCTTT. Its protein product is CASSTLTGRPEAFF.

The V and J genes are TRBV11-2 and TRBJ1-1; no reliable D call. The CDR3 has 14 residues. Germline-derived CDR1 and CDR2 are SGHAT and FQNNGV. V was cut by 1 base and J by 4 bases, with 10 bases left in between. The chain's CDR3 is CASSLVVPLTEAFF. The CDR3 DNA sequence: TGTGCCAGCAGCTTAGTAGTCCCCCTCACTGAAGCTTTCTTT. The full variable domain, in which reference TRBV11-2 and TRBJ1-1 provide the parts outside the CDR3, is EAGVAQSPRYKIIEKRQSVAFWCNPISGHATLYWYQQILGQGPKLLIQFQNNGVVDDSQLPKDRFSAERLKGVDSTLKIQPAKLEDSAVYLCASSLVVPLTEAFFGQGTRLTVV.

This clone is a singleton in its sample. The chain's CDR3 is CASSEYPRRNEQFF. The DNA of the CDR3 is TGTGCCAGCAGTGAATATCCAAGGCGGAATGAGCAGTTCTTC. V usage is TRBV6-1 and J usage is TRBJ2-1; D not resolved. From germline, CDR1 is MNHNS and CDR2 SASEGT. The V end was cut by 2 bases, the J end by 7 bases, with 12 bases between. CDR3 size: 14 residues.

The chain is built from TRBV4-2 and TRBJ2-3; 10 bases are a match to TRBD2. The CDR3 has 15 residues. Looked up from germline, CDR1 is LGHNA and CDR2 is YNFKEQ. J lost 3 bases, V lost 4 bases, and 4 bases had no gene match. This chain's CDR3 is CASSPISGGTDTQYF. CDR3 coding DNA: TGTGCCAGCAGCCCAATTAGCGGGGGGACAGATACGCAGTATTTT.

This chain connects TRBV18 to TRBJ2-2; D gene ambiguous. Trimming took 2 bases from V and 0 from J, leaving 13 bases between them. CDR1 is KGHSH, CDR2 LQKENI, per germline. This CDR3 has 17 residues. The CDR3 region is CASSPLAAVANTGELFF. The CDR3 bases are TGTGCCAGCTCACCATTGGCCGCAGTCGCGAACACCGGGGAGCTGTTTTTT.

The chain has TRBV19 and TRBJ1-2; D may be TRBD1 (5 bases). Trimming stripped 7 bases from V and 4 bases from J, with 19 bases between. In germline, CDR1 is LNHDA, CDR2 SQIVND (reference sequence). This CDR3 contains 15 residues. Written as DNA, the CDR3 is TGTGCCAGTACCGCAGGGTTAACTGCCGCCTATGGCTACACCTTC. This gives the protein CASTAGLTAAYGYTF.

The count of this clone is one. The rearrangement links TRBV5-1 to TRBJ1-2; possibly TRBD1 for D (5 bases). This CDR3 is 13 amino acids long. Germline CDR1 reads SGHRS; CDR2 reads YFSETQ. V was pared by 4 bases and J by 10 bases, with 17 bases between. The CDR3 DNA is TGCGCCAGCAGCCTCGAGGGACTCCGAGACTACACCTTC. It specifies CASSLEGLRDYTF. Together with reference TRBV5-1 and TRBJ1-2, the CDR3 gives the full variable domain: KAGVTQTPRYLIKTRGQQVTLSCSPISGHRSVSWYQQTPGQGLQFLFEYFSETQRNKGNFPGRFSGRQFSNSRSEMNVSTLELGDSALYLCASSLEGLRDYTFGSGTRLTVV.

This clone was recorded once. The rearrangement links TRBV6-1 to TRBJ2-5, with D possibly TRBD1 on 6 matching bases. The CDR3 contains 12 residues. Germline V gives CDR1 MNHNS, CDR2 SASEGT. The V and J ends lost 5 bases and 5 bases respectively, with 9 bases between them. Written as DNA, the CDR3 is TGTGCCAGCAGTACTGACAGGGAGACCCAGTACTTC. This sequence encodes CASSTDRETQYF.

The CDR3 DNA reads as TGCAGCCCCCTAAGCGGGATGGGCACCCAGTTCTTC. Its translation is CSPLSGMGTQFF. The chain couples TRBV29-1 to TRBJ2-1; TRBD2 agrees at 7 bases. CDR1 is SQVTM and CDR2 is ANQGSEA in the germline V gene. The CDR3 extends over 12 amino acids. Trimming took 8 bases from V and 13 from J; bases not matched to a gene: 14.

This sequence joins TRBV28 and TRBJ1-2, with 10 positions matching TRBD1. Per germline, CDR1 MDHEN and CDR2 SYDVKM. This CDR3 contains 14 residues. V dropped 6 bases and J dropped 4; count of bases not matched to a gene: 5. This CDR3 reads CASSHGTGVYGYTF. Written as DNA, the CDR3 is TGTGCCAGCAGCCATGGGACAGGGGTCTATGGCTACACCTTC.

The chain has TRBV7-9 and TRBJ1-6, with 8 bases fitting TRBD1. CDR3 length: 15 residues. CDR1 is SEHNR and CDR2 is FQNEAQ in the germline V gene (reference sequence). V lost 3 bases, J lost 3 bases, and 1 base stayed unmatched. CDR3 region: CASSFGQGYNSPLHF. CDR3 DNA: TGTGCCAGCAGCTTCGGACAGGGCTATAATTCACCCCTCCACTTT.